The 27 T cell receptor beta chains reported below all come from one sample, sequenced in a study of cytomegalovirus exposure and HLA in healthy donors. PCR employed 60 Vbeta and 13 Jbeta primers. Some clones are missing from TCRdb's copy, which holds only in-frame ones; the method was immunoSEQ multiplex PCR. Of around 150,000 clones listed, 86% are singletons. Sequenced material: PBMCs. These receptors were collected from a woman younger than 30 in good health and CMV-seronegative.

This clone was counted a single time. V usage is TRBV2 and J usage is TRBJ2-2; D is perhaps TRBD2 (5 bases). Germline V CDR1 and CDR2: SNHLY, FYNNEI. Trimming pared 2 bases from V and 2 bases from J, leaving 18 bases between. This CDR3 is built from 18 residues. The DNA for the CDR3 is TGTGCCAGCAGTGAAAATCTAGCCCTTCTTTTAAACACCGGGGAGCTGTTTTTT. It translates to CASSENLALLLNTGELFF. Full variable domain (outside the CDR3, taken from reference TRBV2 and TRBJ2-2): EPEVTQTPSHQVTQMGQEVILRCVPISNHLYFYWYRQILGQKVEFLVSFYNNEISEKSEIFDDQFSVERPDGSNFTLKIRSTKLEDSAMYFCASSENLALLLNTGELFFGEGSRLTVL.

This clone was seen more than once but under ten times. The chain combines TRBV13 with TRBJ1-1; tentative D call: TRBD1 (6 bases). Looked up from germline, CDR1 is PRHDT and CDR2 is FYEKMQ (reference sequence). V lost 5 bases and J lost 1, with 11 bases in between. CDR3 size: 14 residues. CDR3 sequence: CASSMGHSNTEAFF. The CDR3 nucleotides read TGTGCCAGCAGCATGGGACATTCGAACACTGAAGCTTTCTTT.

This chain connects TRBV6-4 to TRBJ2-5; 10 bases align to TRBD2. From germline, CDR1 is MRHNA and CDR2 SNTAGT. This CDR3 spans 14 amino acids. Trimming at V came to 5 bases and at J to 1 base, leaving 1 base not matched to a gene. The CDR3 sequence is CASSPSGGQETQYF. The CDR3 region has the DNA TGTGCCAGCAGTCCTAGCGGGGGCCAAGAGACCCAGTACTTC.

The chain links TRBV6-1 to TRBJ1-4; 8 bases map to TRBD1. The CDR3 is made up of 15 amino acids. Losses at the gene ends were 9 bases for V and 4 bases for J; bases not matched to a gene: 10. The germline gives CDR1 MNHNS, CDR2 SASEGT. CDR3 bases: TGTGCCAGGGAGAGACAGGGGCCCTTTAATGAAAAACTGTTTTTT. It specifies CARERQGPFNEKLFF.

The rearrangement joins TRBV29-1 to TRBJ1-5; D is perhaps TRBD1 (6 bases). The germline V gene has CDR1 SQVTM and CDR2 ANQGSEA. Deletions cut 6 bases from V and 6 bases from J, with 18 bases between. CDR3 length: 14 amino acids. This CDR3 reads CSVAMGTGTQPQHF. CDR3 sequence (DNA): TGCAGCGTGGCTATGGGAACAGGGACTCAGCCCCAGCATTTT. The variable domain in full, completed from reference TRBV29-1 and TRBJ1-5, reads SAVISQKPSRDICQRGTSLTIQCQVDSQVTMMFWYRQQPGQSLTLIATANQGSEATYESGFVIDKFPISRPNLTFSTLTVSNMSPEDSSIYLCSVAMGTGTQPQHFGDGTRLSIL.

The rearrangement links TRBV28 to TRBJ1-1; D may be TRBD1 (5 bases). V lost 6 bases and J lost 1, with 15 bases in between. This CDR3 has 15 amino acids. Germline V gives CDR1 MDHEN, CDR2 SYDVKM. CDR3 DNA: TGTGCCAGCAGCCCACCGGGGAGGGGGAACACTGAAGCTTTCTTT. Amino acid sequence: CASSPPGRGNTEAFF.

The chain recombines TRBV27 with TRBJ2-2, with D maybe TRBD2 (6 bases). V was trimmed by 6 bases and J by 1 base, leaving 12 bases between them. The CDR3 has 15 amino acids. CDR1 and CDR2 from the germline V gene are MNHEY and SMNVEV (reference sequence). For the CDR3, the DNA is TGTGCCAGCAGCCTCGCTAGCGAGAACACCGGGGAGCTGTTTTTT. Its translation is CASSLASENTGELFF.

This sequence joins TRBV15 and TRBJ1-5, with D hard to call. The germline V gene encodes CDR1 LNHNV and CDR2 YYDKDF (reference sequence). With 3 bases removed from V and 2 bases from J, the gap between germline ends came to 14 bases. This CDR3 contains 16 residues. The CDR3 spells CATSRPSAVGNQPQHF. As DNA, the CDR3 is TGTGCCACCAGCAGGCCCTCTGCGGTGGGCAATCAGCCCCAGCATTTT.

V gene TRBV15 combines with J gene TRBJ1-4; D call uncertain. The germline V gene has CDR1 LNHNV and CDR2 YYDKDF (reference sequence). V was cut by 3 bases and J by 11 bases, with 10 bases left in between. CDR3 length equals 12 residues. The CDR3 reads CATSSLGSKLFF. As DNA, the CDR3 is TGTGCCACCAGCAGCCTCGGGAGCAAACTGTTTTTT.

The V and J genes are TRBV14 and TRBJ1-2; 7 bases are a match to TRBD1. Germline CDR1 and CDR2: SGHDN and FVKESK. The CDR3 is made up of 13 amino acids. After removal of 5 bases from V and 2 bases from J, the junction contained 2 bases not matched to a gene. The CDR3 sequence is CASSKQGNYGYTF. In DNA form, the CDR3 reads TGTGCCAGCAGCAAACAGGGGAACTATGGCTACACCTTC.

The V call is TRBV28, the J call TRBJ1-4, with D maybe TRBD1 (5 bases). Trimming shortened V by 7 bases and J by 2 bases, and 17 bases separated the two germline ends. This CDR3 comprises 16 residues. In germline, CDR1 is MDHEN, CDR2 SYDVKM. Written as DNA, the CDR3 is TGTGCCAGCACCATTAACTCACAGGCGACTAATGAAAAACTGTTTTTT. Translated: CASTINSQATNEKLFF.

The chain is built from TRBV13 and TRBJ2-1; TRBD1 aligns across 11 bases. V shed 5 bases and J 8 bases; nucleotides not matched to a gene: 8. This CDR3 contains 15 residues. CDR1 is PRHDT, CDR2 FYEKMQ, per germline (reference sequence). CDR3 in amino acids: CASSAWTGGWDEQFF. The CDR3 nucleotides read TGTGCCAGCAGCGCTTGGACAGGGGGCTGGGATGAGCAGTTCTTC.

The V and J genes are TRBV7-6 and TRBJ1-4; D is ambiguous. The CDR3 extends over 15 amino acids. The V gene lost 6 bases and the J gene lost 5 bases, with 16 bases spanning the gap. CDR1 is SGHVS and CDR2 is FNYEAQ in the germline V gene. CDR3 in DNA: TGTGCCAGCAGACTTAGCGCGGCTCCGAATGAAAAACTGTTTTTT. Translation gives CASRLSAAPNEKLFF. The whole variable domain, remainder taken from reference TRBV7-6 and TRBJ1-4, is GAGVSQSPRYKVTKRGQDVALRCDPISGHVSLYWYRQALGQGPEFLTYFNYEAQQDKSGLPNDRFSAERPEGSISTLTIQRTEQRDSAMYRCASRLSAAPNEKLFFGSGTQLSVL.

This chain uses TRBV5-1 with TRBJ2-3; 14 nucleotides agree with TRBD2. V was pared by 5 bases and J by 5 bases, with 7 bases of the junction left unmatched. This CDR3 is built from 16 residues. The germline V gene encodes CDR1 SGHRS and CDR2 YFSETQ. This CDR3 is CASRLRLAGGIDTQYF. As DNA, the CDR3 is TGCGCCAGCAGATTGAGACTAGCGGGAGGGATAGATACGCAGTATTTT.

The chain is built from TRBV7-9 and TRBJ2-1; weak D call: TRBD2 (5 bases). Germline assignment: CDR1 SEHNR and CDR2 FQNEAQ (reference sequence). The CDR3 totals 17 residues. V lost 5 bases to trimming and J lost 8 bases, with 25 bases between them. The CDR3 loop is CASSPLMDFQGSYEQFF. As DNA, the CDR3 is TGTGCCAGCAGCCCGTTAATGGACTTCCAAGGGAGCTATGAGCAGTTCTTC.

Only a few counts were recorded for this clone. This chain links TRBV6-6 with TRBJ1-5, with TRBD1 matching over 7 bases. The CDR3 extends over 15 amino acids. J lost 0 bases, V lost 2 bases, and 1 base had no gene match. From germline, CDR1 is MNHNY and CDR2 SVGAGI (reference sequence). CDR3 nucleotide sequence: TGTGCCAGCAGTTACACAGGGGTTAGCAATCAGCCCCAGCATTTT. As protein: CASSYTGVSNQPQHF.

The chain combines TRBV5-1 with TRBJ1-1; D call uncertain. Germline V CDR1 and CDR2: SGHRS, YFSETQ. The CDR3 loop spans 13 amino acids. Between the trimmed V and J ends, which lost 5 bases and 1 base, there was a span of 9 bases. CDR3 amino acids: CASREQTNTEAFF. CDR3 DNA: TGCGCCAGCAGAGAACAGACGAACACTGAAGCTTTCTTT.

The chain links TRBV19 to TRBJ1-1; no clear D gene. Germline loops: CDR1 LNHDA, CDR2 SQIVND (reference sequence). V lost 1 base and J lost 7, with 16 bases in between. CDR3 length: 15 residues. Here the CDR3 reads CASSIGTAIENEAFF. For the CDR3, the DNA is TGTGCCAGTAGTATAGGGACTGCTATCGAAAATGAAGCTTTCTTT.

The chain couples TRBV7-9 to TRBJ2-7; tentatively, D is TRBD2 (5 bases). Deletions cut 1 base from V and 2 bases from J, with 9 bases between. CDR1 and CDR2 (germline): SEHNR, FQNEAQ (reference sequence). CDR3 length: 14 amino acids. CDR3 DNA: TGTGCCAGCAGCTTAGGAGGGAATCCCTACGAGCAGTACTTC. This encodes CASSLGGNPYEQYF.

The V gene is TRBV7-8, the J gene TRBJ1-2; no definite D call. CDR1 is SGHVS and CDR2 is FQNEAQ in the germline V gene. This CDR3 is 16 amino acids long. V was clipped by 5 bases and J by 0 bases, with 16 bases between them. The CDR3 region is CASSHLVVPANYGYTF. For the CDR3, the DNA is TGTGCCAGCAGCCACCTGGTAGTCCCCGCTAACTATGGCTACACCTTC.

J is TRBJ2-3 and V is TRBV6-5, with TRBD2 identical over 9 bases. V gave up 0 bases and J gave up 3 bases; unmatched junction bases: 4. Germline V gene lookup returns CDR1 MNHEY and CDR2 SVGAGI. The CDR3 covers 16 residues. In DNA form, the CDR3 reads TGTGCCAGCAGTTACTCACGGCGGGGGGGAACAGATACGCAGTATTTT. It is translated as CASSYSRRGGTDTQYF.

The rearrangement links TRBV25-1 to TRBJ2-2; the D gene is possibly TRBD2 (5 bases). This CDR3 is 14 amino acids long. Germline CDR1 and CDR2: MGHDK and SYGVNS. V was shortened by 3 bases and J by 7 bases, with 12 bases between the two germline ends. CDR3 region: CASSERAVFGELFF. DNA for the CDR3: TGTGCCAGCAGTGAGAGGGCGGTGTTCGGGGAGCTGTTTTTT.

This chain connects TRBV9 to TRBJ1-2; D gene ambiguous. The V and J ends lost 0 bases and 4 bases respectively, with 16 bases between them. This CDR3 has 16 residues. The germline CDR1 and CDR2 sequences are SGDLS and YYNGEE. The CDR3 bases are TGTGCCAGCAGCGTAGACCCCCTGATGCAGTTCTATGGCTACACCTTC. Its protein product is CASSVDPLMQFYGYTF.

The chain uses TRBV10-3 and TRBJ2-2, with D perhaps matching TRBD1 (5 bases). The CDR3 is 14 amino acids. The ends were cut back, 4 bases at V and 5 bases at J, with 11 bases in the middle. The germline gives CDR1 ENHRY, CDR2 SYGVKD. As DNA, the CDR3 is TGTGCCATCAGTGGGACAACTACAACCGGGGAGCTGTTTTTT. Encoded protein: CAISGTTTTGELFF.

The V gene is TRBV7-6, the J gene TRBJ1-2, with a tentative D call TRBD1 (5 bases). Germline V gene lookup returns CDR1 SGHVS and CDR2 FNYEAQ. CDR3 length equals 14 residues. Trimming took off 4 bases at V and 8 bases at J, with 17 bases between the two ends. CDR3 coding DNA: TGTGCCAGCAGCTCTCCCGGCAGGGCGGACGGCTACACCTTC. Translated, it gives CASSSPGRADGYTF.

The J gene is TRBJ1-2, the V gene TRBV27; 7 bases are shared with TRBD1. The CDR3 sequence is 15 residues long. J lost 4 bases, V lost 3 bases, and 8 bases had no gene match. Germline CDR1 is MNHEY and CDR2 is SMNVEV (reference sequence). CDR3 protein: CASSLRGQAVYGYTF. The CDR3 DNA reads TGTGCCAGCAGTTTGCGAGGACAGGCGGTCTATGGCTACACCTTC.

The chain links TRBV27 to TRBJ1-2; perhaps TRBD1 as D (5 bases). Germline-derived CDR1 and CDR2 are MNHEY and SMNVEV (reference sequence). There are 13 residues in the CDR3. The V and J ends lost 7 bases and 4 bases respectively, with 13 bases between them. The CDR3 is CASTRAGSYGYTF. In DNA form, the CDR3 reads TGTGCCAGCACCAGGGCAGGGTCCTATGGCTACACCTTC.